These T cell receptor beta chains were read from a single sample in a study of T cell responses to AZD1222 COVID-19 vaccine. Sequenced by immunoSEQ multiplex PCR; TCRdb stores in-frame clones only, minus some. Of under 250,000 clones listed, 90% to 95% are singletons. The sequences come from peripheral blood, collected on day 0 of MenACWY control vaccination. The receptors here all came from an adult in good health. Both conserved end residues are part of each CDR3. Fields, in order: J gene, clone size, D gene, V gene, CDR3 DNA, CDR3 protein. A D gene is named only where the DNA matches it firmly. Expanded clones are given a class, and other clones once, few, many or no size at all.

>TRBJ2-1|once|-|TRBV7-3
TGTGCCAGCAGCCGGGGCCCAGGGCCCTACAATGAGCAGTTCTTC
CASSRGPGPYNEQFF
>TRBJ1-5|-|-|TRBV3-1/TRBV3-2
TGTGCCAGCAGCTCTCGACCCGACCCTCAGCCCCAGCATTTT
CASSSRPDPQPQHF
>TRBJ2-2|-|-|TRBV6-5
TGCGCCAGCGCTCTCTACACCGGGGAGCTGTTTTTT
CASALYTGELFF
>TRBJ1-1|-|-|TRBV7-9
TGTGCCAGCAGCTTAGCGGGCAGGCTGAACACTGAAGCTTTCTTT
CASSLAGRLNTEAFF
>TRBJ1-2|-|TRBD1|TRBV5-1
TGCGCCAGCAGCTTAGGGACAGAAGTTATCGGCTATGGCTACACCTTC
CASSLGTEVIGYGYTF
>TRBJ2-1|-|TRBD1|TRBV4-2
TGTGCCAGCAGCTCAGTTACGGGACAGAAGAGCTCCTACAATGAGCAGTTCTTC
CASSSVTGQKSSYNEQFF
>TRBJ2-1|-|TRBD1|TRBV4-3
TGCGCCAGCAGCCAAACGGACAGGACCAGCCATGAGCAGTTCTTC
CASSQTDRTSHEQFF
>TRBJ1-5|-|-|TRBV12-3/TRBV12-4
TGTGCCAGCAGTCCGACACCTCGGCCCCAGCATTTT
CASSPTPRPQHF
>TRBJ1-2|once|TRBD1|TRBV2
TGTGCCAGCAGTCCCTCGCTACAGGGGGGTGGCTACACCTTC
CASSPSLQGGGYTF
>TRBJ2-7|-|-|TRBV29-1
TGCAGCGTGCAACAGGGCCTCTCCTACGAGCAGTACTTC
CSVQQGLSYEQYF
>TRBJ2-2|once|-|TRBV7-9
TGTGCCAGCAGCTCCAACCGGGAGCAACTCACCGGGGAGCTGTTTTTT
CASSSNREQLTGELFF
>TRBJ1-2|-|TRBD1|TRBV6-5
TGTGCCAGCAGTTCGACAGGGCTGGGCTACACCTTC
CASSSTGLGYTF
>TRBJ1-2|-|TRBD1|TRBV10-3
TGTGCCATCAGTGGGGACAGGGGTGAACAATATGGCTACACCTTC
CAISGDRGEQYGYTF
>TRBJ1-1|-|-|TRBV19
TGTGCCAGTAGTACCCTAGCGGCGGGGAGGGCCAGAAACACTGAAGCTTTCTTT
CASSTLAAGRARNTEAFF
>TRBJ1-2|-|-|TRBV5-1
TGCGCCAGCAGCTCGAGGGGAGGGGATTATGGCTACACCTTC
CASSSRGGDYGYTF
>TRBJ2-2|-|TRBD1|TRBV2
TGTGCCAGCAGTCCCGACAGGGGCACCGGGGAGCTGTTTTTT
CASSPDRGTGELFF
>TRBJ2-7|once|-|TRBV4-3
TGCGCCAGCAGCCAATCGCTTGCTTGGACTTTAGACTACGAGCAGTACTTC
CASSQSLAWTLDYEQYF
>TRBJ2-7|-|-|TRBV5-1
TGCGCCAGCAGCTCAAAGGGACACCGAGGGTACGAGCAGTACTTC
CASSSKGHRGYEQYF
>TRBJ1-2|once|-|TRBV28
TGTGCCAGCAGTCTACCCCGGCGGGCCTATGGCTACACCTTC
CASSLPRRAYGYTF
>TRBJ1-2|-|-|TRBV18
TGTGCCAGCTCACCACAACAGGCCGATAACTATGGCTACACCTTC
CASSPQQADNYGYTF
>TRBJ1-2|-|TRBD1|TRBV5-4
TGTGCCAGCAGCTTAGGAGACAGGGCACTTAGGTACACCTTC
CASSLGDRALRYTF
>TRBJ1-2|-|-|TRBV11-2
TGTGCCAGCAGCCTCGGTGGGGGATATGGCTACACCTTC
CASSLGGGYGYTF
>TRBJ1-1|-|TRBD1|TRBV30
TGTGCCTGGAGTACGACAGGGGGTGAAGCTTTCTTT
CAWSTTGGEAFF
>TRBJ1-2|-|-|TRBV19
TGTGCCAGTAGTGCCGCTTCCTATGGCTACACCTTC
CASSAASYGYTF
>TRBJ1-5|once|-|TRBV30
TGTGCCTGGAGTACCAGCTCAGGGCCCCAGCATTTT
CAWSTSSGPQHF
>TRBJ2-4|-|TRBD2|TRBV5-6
TGTGCCAGCAGCCGTCTTACTAGCGGGTTTTCAATTCAGTACTTC
CASSRLTSGFSIQYF
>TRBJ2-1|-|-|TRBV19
TGTGCCAGTAGTATAGATGTAAGTGACTCCTACAATGAGCAGTTCTTC
CASSIDVSDSYNEQFF
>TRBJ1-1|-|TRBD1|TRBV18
TGTGCCAGCTCACCTACGCTACAGGGGGCTGGCACTGAAGCTTTCTTT
CASSPTLQGAGTEAFF
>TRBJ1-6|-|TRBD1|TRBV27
TGTGCCAGCAGTGGACAGGGAGGTCGTAATTCACCCCTCCACTTT
CASSGQGGRNSPLHF
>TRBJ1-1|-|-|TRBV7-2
TGTGCCAGCAGCTCTCATACGGGGGGCGTCACTGAAGCTTTCTTT
CASSSHTGGVTEAFF
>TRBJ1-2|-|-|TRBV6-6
TGTGCCAGCAGTTACTCGAGAGAGGGGCATGGCTACACCTTC
CASSYSREGHGYTF